Listed below are T cell receptor beta chains from one sample, sequenced in a study of T-cell reconstitution after alpha-beta-depleted transplantation in children. TCRdb re-called the PCR reads through MiXCR, storing one row per CDR3 protein. The table includes hundreds of thousands of distinct CDR3 sequences, approximately 13% detected once. The material was PBMCs, mostly from graft donor cells, obtained 360 days after TCRalphabeta/CD19-depleted stem cell transplant. The receptors shown here come from a male patient aged 10 to 17 who had a stem cell transplant for acute myeloid leukemia, so the T cells may come from the graft donor. The CDR3 runs from the conserved cysteine through the conserved F or W. D genes are given only for firm matches. Expanded clones get a size class; other rows say once, few or many, or leave the size out.

V	D	size	J	DNA	CDR3
TRBV6-5	TRBD1	NA	TRBJ2-7	TGTGCCAGCAGTTACTCCGACAGGGGATTGTACGAGCAGTACTTC	CASSYSDRGLYEQYF
TRBV6-2/TRBV6-3	NA	NA	TRBJ2-5	TGTGCCAGCAGACCAACCGGGACAGAGACCCAGTACTTC	CASRPTGTETQYF
TRBV29-1	NA	few	TRBJ2-2	TGCAGCGTTCAGGGGTTTCGTACCGGGGAGCTGTTTTTT	CSVQGFRTGELFF
TRBV3-1	TRBD2	few	TRBJ2-5	TGTGCCAGCAGCTCGATACCGGGACTAGCGGAGAGGTACCAAGAGACCCAGTACTTC	CASSSIPGLAERYQETQYF
TRBV20-1	TRBD2	many	TRBJ2-7	TGCAGTGCTAGAGTAGCGGGTCAATCTTCCTACGAGCAGTACTTC	CSARVAGQSSYEQYF
TRBV7-3	TRBD1	few	TRBJ2-2	TGTGCCAGCAGCTTAATAGGGACAGGGTATTTCACCGGGGAGCTGTTTTTT	CASSLIGTGYFTGELFF
TRBV2	TRBD2	few	TRBJ2-7	TGTGCCAGCAGTTGGACTAGCGGGGGGGCTAGCTCCTACGAGCAGTACTTC	CASSWTSGGASSYEQYF
TRBV20-1	TRBD2	few	TRBJ2-7	TGCAGTGCTAGAAGCCCCAGCGGGAGCTCCTACGAGCAGTACTTC	CSARSPSGSSYEQYF
TRBV28	NA	NA	TRBJ2-5	TGTGCCAGCAGTTCCGATGCCAGGGGGGGCTCAGAGACCCAGTACTTC	CASSSDARGGSETQYF
TRBV7-9	TRBD1	few	TRBJ2-7	TGTGCCAGCGGGGACAGTACCCTCTCCTACGAGCAGTACTTC	CASGDSTLSYEQYF
TRBV7-2	NA	NA	TRBJ2-7	TGTGCCAGCAGCCAGGGGGTGGGGGGCTCTTACGAGCAGTACTTC	CASSQGVGGSYEQYF
TRBV29-1	NA	NA	TRBJ1-4	TGCAGCGTTGGAGGGGCCGCAACTAATGAAAAACTGTTTTTT	CSVGGAATNEKLFF
TRBV5-6	NA	few	TRBJ2-1	TGTGCCAGCGGCTACTGGGACGGACTCAATGAGCAGTTCTTC	CASGYWDGLNEQFF
TRBV7-2	TRBD2	NA	TRBJ2-1	TGTGCCAGCAGCCTGTTTGGCGGGAGGGGCCTGGACAATGAGCAGTTCTTC	CASSLFGGRGLDNEQFF
TRBV20-1	NA	NA	TRBJ2-7	TGCAGTGCTAGAGACACCCGACTGGTTGGTCGGTACGAGCAGTACTTC	CSARDTRLVGRYEQYF
TRBV6-2/TRBV6-3	TRBD1	NA	TRBJ2-2	TGTGCCAGCAGTGCTCTTTGGGACAGGGGGCCGATCGGGGAGCTGTTTTTT	CASSALWDRGPIGELFF
TRBV7-2	NA	few	TRBJ2-7	TGTGCCAGCAGCTTCCCTTCGGGACTTCCCTACGAGCAGTACTTC	CASSFPSGLPYEQYF
TRBV28	NA	few	TRBJ1-3	TGTGCCAGCACAGCTGGAAACACCATATATTTT	CASTAGNTIYF
TRBV2	TRBD2	NA	TRBJ2-3	TGTGCCAGCAGTGGGGGCGGGAGTGGCACAGATACGCAGTATTTT	CASSGGGSGTDTQYF
TRBV5-1	NA	many	TRBJ2-7	TGCGCCAGCAGTTCAGGGGACCCAGGATACGAGCAGTACTTC	CASSSGDPGYEQYF
TRBV11-2	TRBD2	NA	TRBJ2-7	TGTGCCAGCAGCCCCCCGGGACTAGCGGGAGGCAGCTCCTACGAGCAGTACTTC	CASSPPGLAGGSSYEQYF
TRBV13	NA	many	TRBJ2-3	TGTGCCAGCAGCTTAGCAGGGGTGGCAGATACGCAGTATTTT	CASSLAGVADTQYF
TRBV12-3/TRBV12-4	TRBD2	NA	TRBJ2-7	TGTGCCAGCAGCGGAGTACTAGCGGGAGTATCCGAGCAGTACTTC	CASSGVLAGVSEQYF
TRBV7-2	NA	NA	TRBJ2-6	TGTGCCAGCAAGGGCACAGGGCGGCTGTCTGGGGCCAACGTCCTGACTTTC	CASKGTGRLSGANVLTF
TRBV12-3/TRBV12-4	TRBD2	NA	TRBJ2-1	TGTGCCAGCAGTTTAGGGCTAGCGGGAGCCGGAAATGAGCAGTTCTTC	CASSLGLAGAGNEQFF
TRBV18	NA	many	TRBJ2-1	TGTGCCAGCTCACCTGCTTTGGGGGGTCGGCAGTTCTTC	CASSPALGGRQFF
TRBV4-3	TRBD1	NA	TRBJ2-7	TGCGCCAGCAGCCAAGATCCACAGGGGGTCAACGAGCAGTACTTC	CASSQDPQGVNEQYF
TRBV11-2	TRBD1	few	TRBJ2-3	TGTGCCAGCAGCTTAGTCACAGACAGGGGTCATCCTTATGGCACAGATACGCAGTATTTT	CASSLVTDRGHPYGTDTQYF
TRBV6-1	NA	NA	TRBJ2-2	TGTGCCAGCAGAGCCGTCGTTAAGAACACCGGGGAGCTGTTTTTT	CASRAVVKNTGELFF
TRBV10-3	TRBD1	few	TRBJ1-5	TGTGCCACCTCCGGGACAGGGAACCCGAATCAGCCCCAGCATTTT	CATSGTGNPNQPQHF
TRBV4-2	TRBD1	NA	TRBJ2-3	TGTGCCAGCAGCCTAAAGGGACAGGGGGCTCGGGATCGGAATCTCCTTACAGATACGCAGTATTTT	CASSLKGQGARDRNLLTDTQYF
TRBV5-1	NA	few	TRBJ2-7	TGCGCCAGCAGCTTCCCCAGGGGAGGGGATAAGCAGCAGTACTTC	CASSFPRGGDKQQYF
TRBV30	TRBD2	NA	TRBJ2-1	TGTGCCTGGAGCCCACCCCCCCGGGAGGGAGACAATGAGCAGTTCTTC	CAWSPPPREGDNEQFF